These T cell receptor beta chains were read from a single sample in a study of CD8 T cells in Susac syndrome. MiXCR, run by TCRdb on the immunoSEQ multiplex PCR reads, gives a single entry per CDR3 protein. Of about 80,000 distinct CDR3 sequences listed, 75% to 95% were seen once; the top ten hold 0.5%. The sequenced material came from CD8+ T cells from PBMCs. Source of these receptors: a human donor with multiple sclerosis. Both conserved end residues are part of each CDR3. The D gene is left open where the match is weak. Expanded clones are given a class, and other clones once, few, many or no size at all.

cdr3_aa cdr3_nt v_call clone_size j_call d_call
CASSRHNTEAFF TGTGCCAGCAGTCGACACAACACTGAAGCTTTCTTT TRBV28 . TRBJ1-1 .
CASSLLGRAEYNEQFF TGTGCCAGCAGCTTATTAGGCAGAGCGGAGTACAATGAGCAGTTCTTC TRBV7-2 . TRBJ2-1 .
CASSLTEAYEQYF TGTGCCAGCAGCTTGACTGAGGCCTACGAGCAGTACTTC TRBV7-6 . TRBJ2-7 .
CSVERTSGYYNEQFF TGCAGCGTTGAGCGGACTAGCGGGTACTACAATGAGCAGTTCTTC TRBV29-1 . TRBJ2-1 TRBD2
CASSFKIPSTDTQYF TGTGCCAGCAGTTTCAAGATCCCTAGCACAGATACGCAGTATTTT TRBV6-6 few TRBJ2-3 .
CASSPRTLQETQYF TGTGCCAGCAGTCCTCGGACTCTCCAAGAGACCCAGTACTTC TRBV28 . TRBJ2-5 .
CASSLAANTGELFF TGTGCCAGCAGTTTAGCGGCGAACACCGGGGAGCTGTTTTTT TRBV28 . TRBJ2-2 .
CASSRIQGNTEAFF TGTGCCAGCTCACGAATTCAGGGGAACACTGAAGCTTTCTTT TRBV18 few TRBJ1-1 .
CASSVVPGVINEQFF TGTGCCAGCAGCGTAGTACCGGGGGTAATCAATGAGCAGTTCTTC TRBV9 . TRBJ2-1 .
CASSFPRASGGRYNTGELFF TGTGCCAGCAGCTTTCCCCGGGCTAGCGGGGGCCGTTATAACACCGGGGAGCTGTTTTTT TRBV9 . TRBJ2-2 TRBD2
CASQGPLTGELFF TGCGCCAGCCAGGGACCCCTCACCGGGGAGCTGTTTTTT TRBV4-1 . TRBJ2-2 .
CASSIGTGLNTEAFF TGTGCCAGTAGTATAGGAACAGGGTTGAACACTGAAGCTTTCTTT TRBV19 . TRBJ1-1 .
CASSLRTGWSHEQYF TGTGCCAGTAGTCTCAGGACAGGGTGGTCCCACGAGCAGTACTTC TRBV19 . TRBJ2-7 TRBD1
CASSQDMGNYEQYF TGCGCCAGCAGCCAAGATATGGGGAACTACGAGCAGTACTTC TRBV4-3 . TRBJ2-7 .
CAWRAGTDYEQYF TGTGCCTGGAGGGCCGGGACAGACTACGAGCAGTACTTC TRBV30 . TRBJ2-7 TRBD1
CASGTDTQYF TGTGCCAGCGGCACAGATACGCAGTATTTT TRBV28 . TRBJ2-3 .
CSARSAGIFHLTF TGCAGTGCTAGGTCGGCAGGGATATTCCACCTAACCTTC TRBV20-1 . TRBJ1-2 .
CASSLVPATNEKLFF TGTGCCAGCAGCTTGGTGCCCGCAACTAATGAAAAACTGTTTTTT TRBV7-8 . TRBJ1-4 .
CSAADYQETQYF TGCAGTGCAGCTGACTACCAAGAGACCCAGTACTTC TRBV20-1 . TRBJ2-5 .
CASSEQGGGTEAFF TGTGCCAGCAGTGAACAGGGAGGAGGCACTGAAGCTTTCTTT TRBV6-1 . TRBJ1-1 .
CASNLGGEQYF TGCGCCAGCAACTTAGGGGGCGAGCAGTACTTC TRBV10-2 . TRBJ2-7 .
CATEAGTGSNEQYF TGTGCCACCGAGGCCGGGACAGGGTCCAACGAGCAGTACTTC TRBV10-3 . TRBJ2-7 TRBD1
CATLAGDEQFF TGTGCCACCCTAGCGGGGGATGAGCAGTTCTTC TRBV3-1 . TRBJ2-1 TRBD2
CASSRDRALGYTF TGTGCCAGCAGTCGGGACAGGGCACTCGGCTACACCTTC TRBV12-3/TRBV12-4 . TRBJ1-2 TRBD1
CASSLIQTSEAFF TGTGCCAGCAGTTTAATACAAACCAGTGAAGCTTTCTTT TRBV12-3/TRBV12-4 . TRBJ1-1 .
CASMGVGVNTGELFF TGTGCCAGCATGGGGGTGGGAGTGAACACCGGGGAGCTGTTTTTT TRBV12-3/TRBV12-4 . TRBJ2-2 .
CASSEGSRGPETLAKNIQYF TGTGCCAGCAGTGAAGGATCCCGGGGGCCCGAAACGCTAGCCAAAAACATTCAGTACTTC TRBV2 . TRBJ2-4 .
CASSEPGQVVPQYF TGTGCCAGCAGTGAACCGGGACAGGTGGTTCCCCAGTACTTC TRBV2 . TRBJ2-4 TRBD1
CASSLLAGGPLEQYF TGTGCCAGCAGCTTACTAGCGGGAGGACCCCTCGAGCAGTACTTC TRBV13 . TRBJ2-7 TRBD2
CASSLGTTEQYF TGTGCCAGCAGTTTAGGTACCACCGAGCAGTACTTC TRBV12-3/TRBV12-4 . TRBJ2-7 .
CASTCGGCYEQYF TGTGCCAGCACCTGTGGCGGATGCTACGAGCAGTACTTC TRBV27 . TRBJ2-7 .
CASSSWTGSGYGYTF TGTGCCAGCAGCTCCTGGACAGGGAGTGGCTATGGCTACACCTTC TRBV7-8 . TRBJ1-2 TRBD1
CSARDPGLAGVNTQYF TGCAGTGCTAGAGACCCGGGACTAGCGGGAGTAAATACGCAGTATTTT TRBV20-1 . TRBJ2-3 TRBD2
CASSGQGGGETQYF TGTGCCAGCTCAGGACAGGGAGGAGGAGAGACCCAGTACTTC TRBV28 . TRBJ2-5 TRBD1
CASTPQGAGYGYTF TGTGCCAGCACCCCCCAGGGGGCCGGGTATGGCTACACCTTC TRBV7-2 . TRBJ1-2 TRBD1
CASSVTAGQPSTDTQYF TGTGCCAGCAGCGTCACCGCAGGACAGCCTAGCACAGATACGCAGTATTTT TRBV12-3/TRBV12-4 . TRBJ2-3 .
CASSVHDRQPQHF TGTGCCAGCAGCGTTCATGATCGTCAGCCCCAGCATTTT TRBV9 . TRBJ1-5 .
CASSSSRGDTQYF TGTGCCAGCAGTTCCTCAAGGGGGGATACGCAGTATTTT TRBV12-3/TRBV12-4 . TRBJ2-3 .
CATAREGGDGYTF TGTGCCACCGCACGGGAGGGCGGGGATGGCTACACCTTC TRBV6-5 . TRBJ1-2 .
CASSLALSDKFNEQFF TGTGCCAGCAGCTTGGCCCTATCTGACAAATTCAATGAGCAGTTCTTC TRBV5-6 . TRBJ2-1 .
CASLPPQGGIYNEQFF TGCGCCAGCCTCCCGCCCCAGGGGGGGATATACAATGAGCAGTTCTTC TRBV23-1 once TRBJ2-1 .
CASSPRSSGNTIYF TGTGCCAGCAGTCCACGGAGCTCTGGAAACACCATATATTTT TRBV9 . TRBJ1-3 .
CASSFGLEGVSSYEQYF TGCGCCAGCAGCTTCGGACTGGAGGGAGTAAGCTCCTACGAGCAGTACTTC TRBV5-1 . TRBJ2-7 .
CASSSPGQGINEQFF TGTGCCAGCAGCTCCCCGGGACAGGGGATCAATGAGCAGTTCTTC TRBV7-3 . TRBJ2-1 TRBD1
CASRWEQYF TGTGCCAGCAGGTGGGAGCAGTACTTC TRBV27 . TRBJ2-7 .
CASSPDKVTTEAFF TGTGCCAGTAGTCCCGACAAGGTAACCACTGAAGCTTTCTTT TRBV19 . TRBJ1-1 .
CASDSGPRDEQYF TGTGCCAGCGATTCAGGACCCAGGGACGAGCAGTACTTC TRBV2 . TRBJ2-7 .
CASSLYRTGTRNEQFF TGTGCCAGCAGCTTATACAGGACAGGGACGCGCAATGAGCAGTTCTTC TRBV7-7 . TRBJ2-1 TRBD1
CASSLVRRYQPQHF TGTGCCAGCAGTTTAGTACGGCGCTATCAGCCCCAGCATTTT TRBV28 . TRBJ1-5 .
CASSYSQNTGELFF TGTGCCAGCAGTTACTCACAGAACACCGGGGAGCTGTTTTTT TRBV6-2/TRBV6-3 few TRBJ2-2 .
CASSFGNSGELFF TGTGCCAGCAGTTTTGGTAATTCCGGGGAGCTGTTTTTT TRBV12-3/TRBV12-4 . TRBJ2-2 .
CASSQRGASGTGELFF TGCGCCAGCAGCCAGAGGGGGGCTAGCGGAACCGGGGAGCTGTTTTTT TRBV4-1 . TRBJ2-2 .
CASSQRGSYEQYF TGTGCCAGCAGCCAGCGGGGATCCTACGAGCAGTACTTC TRBV13 . TRBJ2-7 TRBD2
CASSEWRALGEQYF TGTGCCAGCAGTGAATGGAGGGCCCTCGGGGAGCAGTACTTC TRBV25-1 . TRBJ2-7 .
CAWSAEGLQQFSEQFF TGTGCCTGGAGTGCTGAGGGACTTCAGCAGTTCAGTGAGCAGTTCTTC TRBV30 once TRBJ2-1 .
CATSPGGGRAQETQYF TGTGCCACCAGCCCGGGGGGCGGGAGGGCCCAAGAGACCCAGTACTTC TRBV15 . TRBJ2-5 TRBD2
CASSDPSAQGRAEAFF TGTGCCAGCAGTGATCCCAGCGCCCAGGGGCGGGCTGAAGCTTTCTTT TRBV25-1 once TRBJ1-1 .